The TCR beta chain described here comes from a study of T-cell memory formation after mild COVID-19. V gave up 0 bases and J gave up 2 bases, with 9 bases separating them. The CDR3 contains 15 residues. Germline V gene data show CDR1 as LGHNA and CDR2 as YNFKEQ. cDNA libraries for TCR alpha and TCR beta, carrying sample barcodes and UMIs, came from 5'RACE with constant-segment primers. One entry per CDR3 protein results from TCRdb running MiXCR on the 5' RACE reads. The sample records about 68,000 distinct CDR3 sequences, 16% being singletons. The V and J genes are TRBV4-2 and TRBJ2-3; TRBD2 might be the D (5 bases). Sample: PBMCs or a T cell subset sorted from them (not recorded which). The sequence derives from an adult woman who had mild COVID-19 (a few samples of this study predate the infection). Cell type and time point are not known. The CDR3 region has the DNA TGTGCCAGCAGCCAAGATGAGGGAAACACAGATACGCAGTATTTT. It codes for CASSQDEGNTDTQYF.